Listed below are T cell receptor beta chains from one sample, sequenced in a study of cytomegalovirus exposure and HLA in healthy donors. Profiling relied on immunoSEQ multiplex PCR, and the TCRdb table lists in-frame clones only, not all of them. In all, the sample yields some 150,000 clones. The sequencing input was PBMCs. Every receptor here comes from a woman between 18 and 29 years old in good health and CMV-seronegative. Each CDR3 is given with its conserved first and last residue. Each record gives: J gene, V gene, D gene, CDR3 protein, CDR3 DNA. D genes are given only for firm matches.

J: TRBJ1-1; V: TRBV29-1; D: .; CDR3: CSGGEGQNTEAFF; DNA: TGCAGCGGGGGGGAGGGCCAGAACACTGAAGCTTTCTTT
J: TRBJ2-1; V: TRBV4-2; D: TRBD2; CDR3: CASSQETILAGGNNEQFF; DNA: TGTGCCAGCAGCCAAGAGACCATTTTAGCGGGAGGGAACAATGAGCAGTTCTTC
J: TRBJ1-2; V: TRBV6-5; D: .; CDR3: CASSTANYGYTF; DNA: TGTGCCAGCAGCACAGCTAACTATGGCTACACCTTC
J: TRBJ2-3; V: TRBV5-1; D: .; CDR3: CASSSGISTDTQYF; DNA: TGCGCCAGCAGCTCAGGGATATCCACAGATACGCAGTATTTT
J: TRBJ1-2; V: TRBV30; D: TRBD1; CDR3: CAWSLQGAAGYTF; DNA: TGTGCCTGGAGTCTTCAGGGGGCGGCTGGCTACACCTTC
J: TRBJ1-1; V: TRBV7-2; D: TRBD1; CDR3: CASSLWGQGITEAFF; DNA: TGTGCCAGCAGCTTATGGGGACAGGGGATCACTGAAGCTTTCTTT
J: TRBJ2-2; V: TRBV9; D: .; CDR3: CASSVSGELFF; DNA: TGTGCCAGCAGCGTGTCCGGGGAGCTGTTTTTC
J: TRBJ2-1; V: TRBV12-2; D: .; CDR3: CASRLETSTSCLLDVAYNEQFF; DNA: TGTGCAAGTCGCTTAGAGACATCGACTAGCTGTCTGCTCGACGTTGCCTACAATGAGCAGTTCTTC
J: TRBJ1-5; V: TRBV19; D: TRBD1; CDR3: CASSTTGGYQPQHF; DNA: TGTGCCAGTAGTACCACAGGGGGCTATCAGCCCCAGCATTTT
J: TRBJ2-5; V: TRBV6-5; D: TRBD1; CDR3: CASSPGQGTKTQYF; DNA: TGTGCCAGCAGCCCTGGACAGGGGACGAAGACCCAGTACTTC
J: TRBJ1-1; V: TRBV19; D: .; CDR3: CASSHDTEAFF; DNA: TGTGCCAGTAGCCATGACACTGAAGCTTTCTTT
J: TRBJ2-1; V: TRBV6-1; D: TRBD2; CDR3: CATWIQAGGEQFF; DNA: TGTGCCACCTGGATACAGGCGGGAGGTGAGCAGTTCTTC
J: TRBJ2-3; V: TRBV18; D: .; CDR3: CASSSGDTQYF; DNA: TGTGCCAGCTCCTCGGGAGATACGCAGTATTTT
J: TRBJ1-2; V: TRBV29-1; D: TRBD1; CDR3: CSVQGQGPYGYTF; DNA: TGCAGCGTCCAGGGACAGGGCCCCTATGGCTACACCTTC
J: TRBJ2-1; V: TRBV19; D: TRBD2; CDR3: CASRRRTSGGNEQFF; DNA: TGTGCCAGTAGGAGGCGGACTAGCGGGGGCAATGAGCAGTTCTTC
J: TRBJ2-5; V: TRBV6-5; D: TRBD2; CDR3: CASSFGLAGFETQYF; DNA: TGTGCCAGCAGCTTCGGACTAGCGGGATTCGAGACCCAGTACTTC
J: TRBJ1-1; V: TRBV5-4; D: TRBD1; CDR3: CASSRGQVMSEAFF; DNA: TGTGCCAGCAGCCGTGGACAGGTAATGTCTGAAGCTTTCTTT
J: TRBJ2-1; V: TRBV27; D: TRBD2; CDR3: CASSFGGTSGNNEQFF; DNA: TGTGCCAGCAGTTTCGGAGGGACTAGCGGAAACAATGAGCAGTTCTTC
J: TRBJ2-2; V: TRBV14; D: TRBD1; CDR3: CASSQVSSLGTVNTGELFF; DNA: TGTGCCAGCAGCCAAGTGTCGAGTCTCGGGACAGTGAACACCGGGGAGCTGTTTTTT
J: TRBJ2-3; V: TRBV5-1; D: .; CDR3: CASSSGSSITDTQYF; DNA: TGCGCCAGCAGCTCGGGTAGTTCTATCACAGATACGCAGTATTTT
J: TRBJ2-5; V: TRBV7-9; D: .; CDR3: CASSRTGSPGETQYF; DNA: TGTGCCAGCAGCCGTACCGGGTCCCCGGGGGAGACCCAGTACTTC
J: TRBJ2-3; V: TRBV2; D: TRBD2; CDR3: CASRRTSGTDTQYF; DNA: TGTGCCAGCAGAAGGACTAGCGGAACAGATACGCAGTATTTT
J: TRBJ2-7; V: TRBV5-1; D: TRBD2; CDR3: CASSIGTSGGSYEQYF; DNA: TGCGCCAGCAGCATCGGGACTAGCGGAGGCTCCTACGAGCAGTACTTC
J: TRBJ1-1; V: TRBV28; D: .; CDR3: CASSLLTVNTEAFF; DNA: TGTGCCAGCAGTTTATTGACAGTGAACACTGAAGCTTTCTTT
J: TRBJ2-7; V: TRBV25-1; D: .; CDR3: CASSADNYEQYF; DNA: TGTGCCAGCAGTGCCGACAATTACGAGCAGTACTTC
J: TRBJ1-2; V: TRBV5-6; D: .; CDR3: CASSLDARYGYTF; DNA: TGTGCCAGCAGCTTAGACGCTAGATATGGCTACACCTTC
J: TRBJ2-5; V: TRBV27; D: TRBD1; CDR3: CASSFLGQGEETQYF; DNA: TGTGCCAGCAGTTTTCTGGGACAGGGAGAAGAGACCCAGTACTTC
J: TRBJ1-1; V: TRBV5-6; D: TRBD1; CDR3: CASSSINLRGPDTEAFF; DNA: TGTGCCAGCAGCTCGATTAATTTAAGGGGGCCCGACACTGAAGCTTTCTTT
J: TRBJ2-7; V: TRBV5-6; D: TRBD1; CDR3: CASSRTDGTGGEQYF; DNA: TGTGCCAGCAGCAGGACGGATGGGACAGGTGGCGAGCAGTACTTC
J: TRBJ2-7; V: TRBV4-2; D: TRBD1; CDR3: CASSAQTGPEQYF; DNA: TGTGCCAGCAGCGCCCAGACAGGGCCCGAGCAGTACTTC
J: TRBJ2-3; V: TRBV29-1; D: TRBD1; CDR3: CSVQGARGVTDTQYF; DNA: TGCAGCGTTCAGGGGGCCAGGGGGGTAACAGATACGCAGTATTTT
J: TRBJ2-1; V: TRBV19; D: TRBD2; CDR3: CASKSSLAGPLRNEQFF; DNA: TGTGCCAGTAAAAGTAGCCTAGCGGGGCCACTCCGCAATGAGCAGTTCTTC
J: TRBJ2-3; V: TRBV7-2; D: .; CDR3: CASSTPRNSDTQYF; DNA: TGTGCCAGCAGCACCCCTAGGAACTCGGATACGCAGTATTTT
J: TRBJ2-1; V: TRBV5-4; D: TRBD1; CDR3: CASSRRTGNSYNEQFF; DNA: TGTGCCAGCAGCCGACGGACAGGTAACTCCTACAATGAGCAGTTCTTC
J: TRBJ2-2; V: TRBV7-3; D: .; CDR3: CASSPYETGELFF; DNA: TGTGCCAGCAGCCCCTATGAAACCGGGGAGCTGTTTTTT
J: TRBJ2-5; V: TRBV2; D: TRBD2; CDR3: CASRTTSGQETQYF; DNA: TGTGCCAGCAGGACGACTAGCGGCCAAGAGACCCAGTACTTC
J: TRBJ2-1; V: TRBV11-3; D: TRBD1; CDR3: CASSSTGTGGTNEQFF; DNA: TGTGCCAGCAGCTCTACCGGGACAGGGGGGACGAATGAGCAGTTCTTC